Listed below are T cell receptor beta chains from one sample, sequenced in a study of OX40 agonist ivuxolimab in advanced cancers. Only in-frame clones appear in the TCRdb table, and some are missing; sequencing was by immunoSEQ multiplex PCR. This sample has 70,000 to 95,000 clones, with around 90% found just once. Sequenced here: CD4+ or CD8+ T cells sorted from blood, sampled in a trial of the OX40 agonist ivuxolimab. The receptors were gathered from an adult with an advanced solid tumor such as melanoma, head and neck, liver or kidney cancer. Each CDR3 is given with its conserved first and last residue. Fields, in order: V gene, D gene, clone size, J gene, CDR3 protein, CDR3 DNA. A D gene is named only where the DNA matches it firmly. Rows give clone size only sometimes, using once, few, many, or a class for an expanded clone.

V: TRBV28
D: TRBD1
size: -
J: TRBJ2-5
CDR3: CASSPPPQGARETQYF
DNA: TGTGCCAGCAGTCCCCCCCCACAGGGGGCCAGGGAGACCCAGTACTTC

V: TRBV28
D: TRBD2
size: -
J: TRBJ2-3
CDR3: CASSLGLAEGDTQYF
DNA: TGTGCCAGCAGTTTAGGACTAGCGGAGGGAGATACGCAGTATTTT

V: TRBV27
D: TRBD2
size: -
J: TRBJ2-1
CDR3: CASSPLGTSGRAGNEQFF
DNA: TGTGCCAGCAGTCCCCTCGGGACTAGCGGGAGGGCGGGCAATGAGCAGTTCTTC

V: TRBV9
D: -
size: once
J: TRBJ1-3
CDR3: CASSTGVNSGNTIYF
DNA: TGTGCCAGCAGTACAGGTGTTAACTCTGGAAACACCATATATTTT

V: TRBV6-5
D: -
size: -
J: TRBJ2-1
CDR3: CASRTDSYNEQFF
DNA: TGTGCCAGCAGGACGGATTCCTACAATGAGCAGTTCTTC

V: TRBV7-2
D: -
size: -
J: TRBJ2-1
CDR3: CASSLAVAKGEQFF
DNA: TGTGCCAGCAGCTTAGCAGTGGCGAAGGGTGAGCAGTTCTTC

V: TRBV29-1
D: TRBD1
size: -
J: TRBJ2-5
CDR3: CSVGQDRGGKTQYF
DNA: TGCAGCGTAGGCCAGGACAGGGGCGGGAAGACCCAGTACTTC

V: TRBV6-6
D: -
size: -
J: TRBJ2-1
CDR3: CASSLAITGEQFF
DNA: TGTGCCAGCAGTTTGGCTATAACTGGTGAGCAGTTCTTC

V: TRBV15
D: TRBD1
size: -
J: TRBJ1-3
CDR3: CATSRDRGISGNTIYF
DNA: TGTGCCACCAGCAGGGACAGGGGGATCTCTGGAAACACCATATATTTT

V: TRBV5-1
D: TRBD1
size: once
J: TRBJ2-2
CDR3: CASSLEGTATTGELFF
DNA: TGCGCCAGCAGCTTAGAAGGGACAGCTACAACCGGGGAGCTGTTTTTT

V: TRBV6-6
D: -
size: -
J: TRBJ2-5
CDR3: CASSPLLLEETQYF
DNA: TGTGCCAGCAGTCCTCTTTTGTTAGAGGAGACCCAGTACTTC

V: TRBV28
D: -
size: -
J: TRBJ2-1
CDR3: CASTLGGSRPAEQFF
DNA: TGTGCCAGCACCCTAGGGGGGAGTAGACCGGCTGAGCAGTTCTTC

V: TRBV18
D: TRBD1
size: -
J: TRBJ2-5
CDR3: CASSPIDRDPQETQYF
DNA: TGTGCCAGCTCACCAATTGACAGGGACCCCCAAGAGACCCAGTACTTC

V: TRBV29-1
D: TRBD1
size: -
J: TRBJ2-2
CDR3: CSVEVNRGLGGELFF
DNA: TGCAGCGTTGAAGTCAACAGGGGGTTGGGCGGGGAGCTGTTTTTT

V: TRBV4-2
D: TRBD2
size: -
J: TRBJ2-1
CDR3: CASSQVGAGVNEQFF
DNA: TGTGCCAGCAGCCAAGTCGGAGCGGGAGTGAATGAGCAGTTCTTC

V: TRBV6-5
D: -
size: few
J: TRBJ1-2
CDR3: CASSYSRASNYGYTF
DNA: TGTGCCAGCAGTTACTCAAGGGCATCCAACTATGGCTACACCTTC

V: TRBV18
D: -
size: -
J: TRBJ2-3
CDR3: CASSSARGPDTQYF
DNA: TGTGCCAGCTCATCAGCCAGGGGCCCAGATACGCAGTATTTT

V: TRBV9
D: -
size: -
J: TRBJ2-5
CDR3: CASSVAETGKGQETQYF
DNA: TGTGCCAGCAGCGTAGCTGAAACAGGGAAGGGGCAAGAGACCCAGTACTTC

V: TRBV6-5
D: TRBD1
size: -
J: TRBJ2-7
CDR3: CASSYRDRDGEQYF
DNA: TGTGCCAGCAGTTACCGGGACAGGGACGGCGAGCAGTACTTC

V: TRBV11-1
D: TRBD1
size: -
J: TRBJ2-7
CDR3: CASSEGQGAKQYF
DNA: TGTGCCAGCAGCGAGGGACAGGGGGCGAAGCAGTACTTC

V: TRBV10-3
D: -
size: -
J: TRBJ1-4
CDR3: CAVGTDREKLFF
DNA: TGTGCCGTAGGCACAGATAGAGAAAAACTGTTTTTT

V: TRBV20-1
D: -
size: -
J: TRBJ2-3
CDR3: CSAIPGLTQYF
DNA: TGCAGTGCTATTCCGGGCCTTACGCAGTATTTT

V: TRBV5-1
D: TRBD2
size: -
J: TRBJ2-5
CDR3: CASSLAPGGLTQETQYF
DNA: TGCGCCAGCAGCTTGGCCCCGGGGGGGCTAACCCAAGAGACCCAGTACTTC

V: TRBV9
D: TRBD2
size: -
J: TRBJ2-1
CDR3: CASSVVAGGVYDEQFF
DNA: TGTGCCAGCAGCGTAGTAGCGGGAGGTGTTTACGATGAGCAGTTCTTC

V: TRBV20-1
D: -
size: -
J: TRBJ2-1
CDR3: CSVGSYNEQFF
DNA: TGCAGTGTCGGGTCGTACAATGAGCAGTTCTTC

V: TRBV27
D: -
size: -
J: TRBJ2-5
CDR3: CASRPGTTYQETQYF
DNA: TGTGCCAGCAGGCCCGGGACCACGTACCAAGAGACCCAGTACTTC

V: TRBV5-1
D: -
size: once
J: TRBJ2-1
CDR3: CASSGQFNEQFF
DNA: TGCGCCAGCAGTGGACAGTTCAATGAGCAGTTCTTC

V: TRBV9
D: -
size: -
J: TRBJ2-2
CDR3: CASSVGPANTGELFF
DNA: TGTGCCAGCAGCGTAGGGCCTGCGAACACCGGGGAGCTGTTTTTT

V: TRBV10-3
D: -
size: -
J: TRBJ2-3
CDR3: CAISDKVQGSTDTQYF
DNA: TGTGCCATCAGTGATAAAGTCCAGGGAAGCACAGATACGCAGTATTTT

V: TRBV7-2
D: TRBD1
size: once
J: TRBJ1-2
CDR3: CASSLTGDVDGYTF
DNA: TGTGCCAGCAGCTTAACAGGGGATGTGGATGGCTACACCTTC

V: TRBV7-2
D: -
size: once
J: TRBJ2-7
CDR3: CASSPGRGYEQYF
DNA: TGTGCCAGCAGCCCAGGACGGGGATACGAGCAGTACTTC

V: TRBV5-1
D: TRBD2
size: -
J: TRBJ2-2
CDR3: CASSFAPGLAGGELFF
DNA: TGCGCCAGCAGCTTTGCCCCGGGACTAGCGGGCGGGGAGCTGTTTTTT

V: TRBV12-5
D: TRBD2
size: -
J: TRBJ2-1
CDR3: CASGLGVLAGELYNEQFF
DNA: TGTGCTAGTGGTTTGGGCGTCCTAGCGGGAGAGCTTTACAATGAGCAGTTCTTC

V: TRBV6-1
D: -
size: few
J: TRBJ1-1
CDR3: CASRLGMNTEAFF
DNA: TGTGCCAGCCGATTAGGCATGAACACTGAAGCTTTCTTT

V: TRBV27
D: -
size: -
J: TRBJ2-3
CDR3: CASRKLGPATQYF
DNA: TGTGCCAGCAGGAAGCTTGGTCCAGCTACGCAGTATTTT

V: TRBV28
D: -
size: -
J: TRBJ1-1
CDR3: CASSMTRGIGTEAFF
DNA: TGTGCCAGCAGCATGACTAGAGGTATTGGGACTGAAGCTTTCTTT

V: TRBV6-1
D: TRBD2
size: -
J: TRBJ2-1
CDR3: CASRGLAGDWNEQFF
DNA: TGTGCCAGCAGGGGACTAGCGGGAGATTGGAATGAGCAGTTCTTC

V: TRBV5-1
D: TRBD2
size: -
J: TRBJ2-7
CDR3: CASSLALAGTYEQYF
DNA: TGCGCCAGCAGCTTGGCACTAGCGGGGACCTACGAGCAGTACTTC

V: TRBV6-6
D: -
size: -
J: TRBJ1-5
CDR3: CASSLDSSNQPQHF
DNA: TGTGCCAGCAGCCTCGACAGTAGCAATCAGCCCCAGCATTTT

V: TRBV28
D: -
size: -
J: TRBJ2-4
CDR3: CASSPDKPTKNIQYF
DNA: TGTGCCAGCAGCCCTGACAAACCTACCAAAAACATTCAGTACTTC

V: TRBV9
D: TRBD1
size: -
J: TRBJ1-3
CDR3: CASSVESGTGMGNTIYF
DNA: TGTGCCAGCAGCGTAGAAAGTGGGACAGGAATGGGAAACACCATATATTTT

V: TRBV6-5
D: -
size: few
J: TRBJ2-5
CDR3: CASSYSASTGTQYF
DNA: TGTGCCAGCAGTTACTCCGCGTCTACAGGGACCCAGTACTTC

V: TRBV9
D: TRBD2
size: -
J: TRBJ2-1
CDR3: CASSVASGIGNEQFF
DNA: TGTGCCAGCAGCGTAGCTAGCGGGATAGGCAATGAGCAGTTCTTC

V: TRBV29-1
D: TRBD2
size: -
J: TRBJ2-1
CDR3: CSVVGPGGEGNEQFF
DNA: TGCAGCGTTGTGGGGCCGGGGGGGGAGGGGAATGAGCAGTTCTTC

V: TRBV25-1
D: TRBD2
size: -
J: TRBJ2-5
CDR3: CASSEFSGSLETQYF
DNA: TGTGCCAGCAGTGAATTTAGCGGGAGTTTGGAGACCCAGTACTTC

V: TRBV6-1
D: TRBD1
size: -
J: TRBJ1-5
CDR3: CASSEAGTGSYSNQPQHF
DNA: TGTGCCAGCAGTGAAGCCGGGACAGGAAGCTATAGCAATCAGCCCCAGCATTTT

V: TRBV27
D: TRBD2
size: many
J: TRBJ2-7
CDR3: CASSLFSGRDNEQYF
DNA: TGTGCCAGCAGTTTATTCAGCGGGAGAGATAACGAGCAGTACTTC

V: TRBV5-4
D: -
size: -
J: TRBJ1-4
CDR3: CASSLREGAEKKLFF
DNA: TGTGCCAGCAGCTTACGGGAGGGTGCCGAGAAAAAACTGTTTTTT

V: TRBV9
D: TRBD2
size: once
J: TRBJ2-1
CDR3: CASSVAGRWSGGSEQFF
DNA: TGTGCCAGCAGCGTAGCTGGTCGGTGGTCGGGAGGCAGTGAGCAGTTCTTC

V: TRBV4-2
D: TRBD2
size: -
J: TRBJ2-7
CDR3: CASSQVGLAGGTYEQYF
DNA: TGTGCCAGCAGCCAAGTCGGTCTAGCGGGAGGTACCTACGAGCAGTACTTC